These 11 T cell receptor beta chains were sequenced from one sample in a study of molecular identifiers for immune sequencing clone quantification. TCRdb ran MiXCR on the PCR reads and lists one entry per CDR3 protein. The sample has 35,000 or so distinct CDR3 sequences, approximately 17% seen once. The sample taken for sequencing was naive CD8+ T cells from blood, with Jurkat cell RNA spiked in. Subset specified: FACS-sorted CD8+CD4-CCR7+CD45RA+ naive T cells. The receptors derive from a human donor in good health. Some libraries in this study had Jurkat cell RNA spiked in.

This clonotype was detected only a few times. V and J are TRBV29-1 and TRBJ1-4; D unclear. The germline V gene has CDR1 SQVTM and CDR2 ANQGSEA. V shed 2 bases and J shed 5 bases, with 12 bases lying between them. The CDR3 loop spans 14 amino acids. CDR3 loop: CSVELVQPNEKLFF. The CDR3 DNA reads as TGCAGCGTTGAACTGGTACAGCCGAATGAAAAACTGTTTTTT. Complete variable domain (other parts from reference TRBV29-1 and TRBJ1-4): SAVISQKPSRDICQRGTSLTIQCQVDSQVTMMFWYRQQPGQSLTLIATANQGSEATYESGFVIDKFPISRPNLTFSTLTVSNMSPEDSSIYLCSVELVQPNEKLFFGSGTQLSVL.

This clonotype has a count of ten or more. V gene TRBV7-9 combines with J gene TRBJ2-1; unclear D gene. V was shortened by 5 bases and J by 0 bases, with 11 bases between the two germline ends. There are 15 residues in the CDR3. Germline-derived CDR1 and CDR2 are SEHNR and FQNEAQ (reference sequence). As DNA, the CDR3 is TGTGCCAGCAGCCGTGGGTGGAGCTCCTACAATGAGCAGTTCTTC. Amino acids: CASSRGWSSYNEQFF.

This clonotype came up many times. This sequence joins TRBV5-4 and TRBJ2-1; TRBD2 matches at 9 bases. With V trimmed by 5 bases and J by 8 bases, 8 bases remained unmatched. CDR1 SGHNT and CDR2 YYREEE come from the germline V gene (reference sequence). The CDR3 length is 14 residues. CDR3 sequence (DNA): TGTGCCAGCAGTCCGGGACTAGCCTCGTATGAGCAGTTCTTC. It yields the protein CASSPGLASYEQFF.

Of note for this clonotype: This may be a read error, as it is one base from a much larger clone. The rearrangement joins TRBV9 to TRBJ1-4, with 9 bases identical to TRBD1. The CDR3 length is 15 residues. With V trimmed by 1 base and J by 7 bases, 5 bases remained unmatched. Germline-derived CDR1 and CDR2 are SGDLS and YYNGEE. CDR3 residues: CASSVRGTGIEKLFF. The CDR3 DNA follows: TGTGCCAGCAGCGTACGTGGGACAGGGATTGAAAAACTGTTTTTT. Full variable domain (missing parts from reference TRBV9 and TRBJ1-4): DSGVTQTPKHLITATGQRVTLRCSPRSGDLSVYWYQQSLDQGLQFLIQYYNGEERAKGNILERFSAQQFPDLHSELNLSSLELGDSALYFCASSVRGTGIEKLFFGSGTQLSVL.

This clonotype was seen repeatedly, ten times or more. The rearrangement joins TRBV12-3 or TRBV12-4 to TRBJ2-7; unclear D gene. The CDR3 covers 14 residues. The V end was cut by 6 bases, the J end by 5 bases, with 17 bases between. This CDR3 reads CASSQTRSLHEQYF. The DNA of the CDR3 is TGTGCCAGCAGCCAAACGAGGAGTTTGCACGAGCAGTACTTC.

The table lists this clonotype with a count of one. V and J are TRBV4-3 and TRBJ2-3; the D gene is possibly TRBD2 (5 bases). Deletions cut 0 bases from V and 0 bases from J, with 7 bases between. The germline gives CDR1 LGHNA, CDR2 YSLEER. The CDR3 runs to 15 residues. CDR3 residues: CASSQEGASTDTQYF. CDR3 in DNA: TGCGCCAGCAGCCAAGAGGGAGCTAGCACAGATACGCAGTATTTT.

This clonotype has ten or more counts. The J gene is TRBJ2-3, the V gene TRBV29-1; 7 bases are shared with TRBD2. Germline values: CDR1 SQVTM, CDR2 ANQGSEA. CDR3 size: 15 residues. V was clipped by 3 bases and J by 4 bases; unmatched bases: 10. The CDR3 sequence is CSVDSLAAWADTQYF. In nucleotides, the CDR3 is TGCAGCGTTGACTCCCTAGCGGCCTGGGCAGATACGCAGTATTTT.

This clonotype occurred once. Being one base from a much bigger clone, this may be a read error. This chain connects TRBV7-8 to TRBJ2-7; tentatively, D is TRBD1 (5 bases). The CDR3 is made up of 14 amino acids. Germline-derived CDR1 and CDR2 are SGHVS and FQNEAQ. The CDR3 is CANSPRQRTYEQYF. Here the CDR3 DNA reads TGTGCCAACAGCCCCCGACAGAGAACCTACGAGCAGTACTTC.

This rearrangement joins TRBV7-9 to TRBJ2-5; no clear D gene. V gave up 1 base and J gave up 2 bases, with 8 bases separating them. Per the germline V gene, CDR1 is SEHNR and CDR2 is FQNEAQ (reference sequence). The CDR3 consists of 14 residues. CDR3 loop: CASSLVNSQETQYF. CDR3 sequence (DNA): TGTGCCAGCAGCTTAGTCAACAGTCAAGAGACCCAGTACTTC.

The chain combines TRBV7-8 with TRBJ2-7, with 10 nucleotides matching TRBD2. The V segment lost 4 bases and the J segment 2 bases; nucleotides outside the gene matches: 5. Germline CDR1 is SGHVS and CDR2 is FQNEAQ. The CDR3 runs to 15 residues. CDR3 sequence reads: CASSSTSGATYEQYF. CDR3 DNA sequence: TGTGCCAGCAGCTCAACTAGCGGGGCCACCTACGAGCAGTACTTC.

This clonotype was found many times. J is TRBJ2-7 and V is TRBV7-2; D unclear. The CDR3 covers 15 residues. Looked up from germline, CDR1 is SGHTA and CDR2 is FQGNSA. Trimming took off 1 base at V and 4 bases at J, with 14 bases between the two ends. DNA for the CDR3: TGTGCCAGCAGCTTAGAACAAGCCCTACTGTACGAGCAGTACTTC. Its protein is CASSLEQALLYEQYF.